These 17 T cell receptor beta chains share one sample of origin, sequenced in a study of regulatory T cells in long-lasting Graves disease (dated by TCRdb to the early 2020s). The library came from multiplex PCR. Instrument on record: Illumina HiSeq 4000. iRepertoire HTBI primers and Arm-PCR amplification of CDR3 regions were used to construct TCR beta libraries. TCRdb's own reprocessing of the public reads used fastp at Q25 and MiXCR and kept productive beta chains. CDR3 protein duplicates are merged, each entry listing the most common genes and DNA. This sample is represented by 350,000 to 450,000 distinct CDR3 sequences; roughly 12% of them were singletons. The top ten clonotypes cover approximately 19% of the sample. The time point label, as the study defines it: newly diagnosed GD, antithyroid drugs for less than 3 months. For both TCR sequencing and RNA sequencing, RNA was extracted from PBMCs in TRIzol.

This sample was also put to use in a study of T cells in Graves' hyperthyroidism and ophthalmopathy.

Specimen: peripheral blood mononuclear cells (PBMCs), collected at new diagnosis, from a patient treated with antithyroid drugs. The origin of the receptors is a woman aged 18-29 years with Graves disease. Donor details come from another sample of the same person, matched by shared clones.

This clonotype was counted at least ten times. DNA of the CDR3: TGTGCCAGCACCGCCCGGGGTGCGGATGAGCAGTTCTTC. Its translation is CASTARGADEQFF. The chain uses TRBV2 and TRBJ2-1, with D possibly TRBD2 on 5 matching bases. V lost 7 bases, J lost 8 bases, and 15 bases lay in between. The CDR3 is made up of 13 amino acids. In germline, CDR1 is SNHLY, CDR2 FYNNEI.

This clonotype came up many times. The chain combines TRBV2 with TRBJ2-1, with 9 bases matching TRBD2. The J segment lost 7 bases and the V segment lost 7 bases, leaving 8 bases of the junction unmatched. CDR3 length: 14 residues. Per germline, CDR1 SNHLY and CDR2 FYNNEI. The CDR3 loop is CASNPSGTSNEQFF. CDR3 in DNA: TGTGCCAGCAACCCTAGCGGGACCTCTAATGAGCAGTTCTTC.

This clonotype was counted at least ten times. V usage is TRBV7-9 and J usage is TRBJ2-1; D might be TRBD1 or TRBD2, each matching 5 bases. The CDR3 is 14 amino acids. Germline V lookup: CDR1 SEHNR, CDR2 FQNEAQ (reference sequence). Trimming pared 5 bases from V and 8 bases from J, leaving 16 bases between. The CDR3, as DNA: TGTGCCAGCAGCCGGACCCGGGGCCAGGATGAGCAGTTCTTC. It specifies CASSRTRGQDEQFF.

This clonotype was observed at least ten times. This rearrangement joins TRBV30 to TRBJ1-6; no clear D gene. Per germline, CDR1 GTSNPN and CDR2 SVGIG (reference sequence). This CDR3 has 15 amino acids. The V and J ends lost 5 bases and 5 bases respectively, with 16 bases between them. This CDR3 is CAWYKVGRNNSPLHF. Here the CDR3 DNA reads TGTGCCTGGTATAAAGTCGGCAGAAATAATTCACCCCTCCACTTT.

This clonotype occurred many times. The chain joins TRBV3-1 to TRBJ1-2, with TRBD1 identical over 10 bases. The CDR3 has 14 residues. The germline V gene encodes CDR1 LGHDT and CDR2 YNNKEL (reference sequence). Trimming at V came to 1 base and at J to 8 bases, leaving 4 bases not matched to a gene. The CDR3 DNA reads as TGTGCCAGCAGCCAAGGACAGGGGGCGGAGGGCTACACCTTC. The encoded protein is CASSQGQGAEGYTF.

This clonotype was observed at least ten times. This chain joins TRBV9 and TRBJ2-1; TRBD2 agrees at 13 bases. Germline V gene sequence: CDR1 SGDLS, CDR2 YYNGEE. The CDR3 runs to 14 residues. The ends lost 3 bases at V and 10 bases at J; junction bases unmatched: 4. Here the CDR3 DNA reads TGTGCCAGCAGCGAGGGGACTAGCGGGAAAGAGCAGTTCTTC. It specifies CASSEGTSGKEQFF.

This clonotype was picked up many times. V usage is TRBV11-2 and J usage is TRBJ2-2, with D perhaps matching TRBD1 (6 bases). CDR1 and CDR2 (germline): SGHAT, FQNNGV. This CDR3 is 14 amino acids long. V was clipped by 6 bases and J by 6 bases, with 14 bases between them. Here the CDR3 DNA reads TGTGCCAGCAGACACGGACAGTATGCCGGGGAGCTGTTTTTT. Its protein product is CASRHGQYAGELFF.

Many counts were recorded for this clonotype. V gene TRBV14 combines with J gene TRBJ1-2; TRBD1 might be the D (6 bases). The CDR3 sequence is 15 residues long. The germline V gene encodes CDR1 SGHDN and CDR2 FVKESK. Trimming stripped 1 base from V and 7 bases from J, with 16 bases between. The CDR3 DNA reads as TGTGCCAGCAGCCAAGTAGGACAGTGGGCGAGTGGCTACACCTTC. Translation: CASSQVGQWASGYTF.

This clonotype was counted a few times. The chain uses TRBV4-3 and TRBJ1-6; no definite D call. The germline V gene encodes CDR1 LGHNA and CDR2 YSLEER. The CDR3 is 16 amino acids. Trimming removed 2 bases at V and 8 bases at J, with 16 bases between. The CDR3 coding sequence is TGCGCCAGCAGCCAAACTACACGGGGTTCGGATTCACCCCTCCACTTT. This codes for CASSQTTRGSDSPLHF.

V gene TRBV29-1 combines with J gene TRBJ1-1, with D unclear. The CDR3 is 9 residues long. Germline V CDR1 and CDR2: SQVTM, ANQGSEA. The chain's CDR3 is CTAEREAFF. The CDR3 region has the DNA TGCACCGCAGAACGTGAAGCTTTCTTT.

This clonotype was seen many times. The chain combines TRBV11-2 with TRBJ2-3; 12 positions match TRBD2. V trimming: 5 bases; J trimming: 6 bases; junction bases outside the gene matches: 3. In germline, CDR1 is SGHAT, CDR2 FQNNGV. The CDR3 extends over 14 amino acids. CDR3 amino acids: CASSTSGGSDTQYF. DNA of the CDR3: TGTGCCAGCAGCACTAGCGGGGGGTCGGATACGCAGTATTTT.

The chain employs TRBV7-8 and TRBJ2-2; the match to TRBD2 covers 8 bases. Trimming at V came to 5 bases and at J to 4 bases, leaving 6 bases not matched to a gene. This CDR3 is 15 amino acids long. CDR1 and CDR2 (germline): SGHVS, FQNEAQ. The CDR3 here is CASSPKRGGTGELFF. Here the CDR3 DNA reads TGTGCCAGCAGCCCCAAACGGGGGGGCACCGGGGAGCTGTTTTTT.

This clonotype was seen a handful of times. The chain links TRBV27 to TRBJ1-1; D perhaps matches TRBD1 (6 bases). Between the trimmed V and J ends, which lost 7 bases and 4 bases, there was a span of 16 bases. The CDR3 covers 14 residues. Germline V gene lookup returns CDR1 MNHEY and CDR2 SMNVEV (reference sequence). This CDR3 is CASIITGSSTEAFF. The CDR3 DNA sequence: TGTGCCAGCATTATTACAGGGTCGAGCACTGAAGCTTTCTTT.

This clonotype was counted many times. The chain employs TRBV5-6 and TRBJ2-5, with D tentatively TRBD2 (6 bases). Trimming shortened V by 4 bases and J by 2 bases, and 15 bases separated the two germline ends. Germline assignment: CDR1 SGHDT and CDR2 YYEEEE. The CDR3 consists of 15 residues. The chain's CDR3 is CASSVSPSEQETQYF. The CDR3 DNA follows: TGTGCCAGCAGCGTGTCTCCTAGCGAACAAGAGACCCAGTACTTC.

This clonotype has more than one count but fewer than ten. The CDR3 sequence: CASSYSYGEPQHF. CDR3 nucleotides: TGTGCCAGCAGTTACTCGTATGGGGAGCCCCAGCATTTT. The genes are TRBV6-2 or TRBV6-3 and TRBJ1-5; D is ambiguous. The CDR3 is 13 amino acids. Between the trimmed V and J ends, which lost 0 bases and 8 bases, there was a span of 8 bases. Per germline, CDR1 MNHEY and CDR2 SVGEGT.

The sample holds many counts of this clonotype. The V gene is TRBV12-3 or TRBV12-4, the J gene TRBJ2-3; no definite D call. The CDR3 runs to 14 residues. V was clipped by 7 bases and J by 2 bases, with 13 bases between them. The CDR3 spells CASTAGQHTDTQYF. The DNA for the CDR3 is TGTGCCAGCACTGCTGGGCAGCACACAGATACGCAGTATTTT.

The rearrangement joins TRBV11-3 to TRBJ1-1; 11 nucleotides line up with TRBD1. The ends lost 5 bases at V and 4 bases at J; junction bases unmatched: 3. The CDR3 runs to 14 residues. Germline CDR1 is SGHNT and CDR2 is YENEEA. The CDR3 coding sequence is TGTGCCAGCAGCCCGGGACAGGGGGTCACTGAAGCTTTCTTT. Protein product: CASSPGQGVTEAFF.